This T cell receptor (beta chain) comes out of a study of graft-versus-host responses after intestinal transplantation. The data were produced by immunoSEQ multiplex PCR, yet TCRdb's version contains in-frame clones alone and is incomplete. The sample consists of about 82,000 clones, less than 95% of them appearing once. Overall study findings and caveats: Recipient bone marrow held GvH clones, some seen earlier in ileum or blood.

Details on this clone: The antigen is undetermined. A read error may produce the germline difference seen at one junction end.

CDR3 length equals 14 residues. Per germline, CDR1 GTSNPN and CDR2 SVGIG (reference sequence). The clonotype comes from a human donor who was the organ donor for an intestinal transplant. The starting material was unstimulated CD4+ T cells sorted from spleen or lymph node cells, obtained before transplant. This chain uses TRBV30 with TRBJ2-2; 8 nucleotides agree with TRBD1. DNA for the CDR3: TGTGTCTGGAAGACAGGGGAAAACACCGGGGAGCTGTTTTTT. Protein: CVWKTGENTGELFF.